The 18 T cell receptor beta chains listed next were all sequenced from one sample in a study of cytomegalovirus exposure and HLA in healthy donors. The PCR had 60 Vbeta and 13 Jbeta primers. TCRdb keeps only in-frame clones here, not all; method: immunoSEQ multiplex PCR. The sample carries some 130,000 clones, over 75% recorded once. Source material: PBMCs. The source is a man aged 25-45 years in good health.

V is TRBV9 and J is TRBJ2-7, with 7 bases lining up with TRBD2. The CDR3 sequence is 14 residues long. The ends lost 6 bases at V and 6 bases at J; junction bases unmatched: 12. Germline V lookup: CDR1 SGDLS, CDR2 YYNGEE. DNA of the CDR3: TGTGCCAGCACCCTAGGGACTATTGAGGGCGAGCAGTACTTC. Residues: CASTLGTIEGEQYF.

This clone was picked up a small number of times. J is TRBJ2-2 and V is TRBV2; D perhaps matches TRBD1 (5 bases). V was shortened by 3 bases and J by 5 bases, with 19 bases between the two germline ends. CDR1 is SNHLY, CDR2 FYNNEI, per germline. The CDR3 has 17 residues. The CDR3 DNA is TGTGCCAGCAGTGAGGGTCAAGAGTTAAAGGGGACCGGGGAGCTGTTTTTT. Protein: CASSEGQELKGTGELFF.

CDR3 DNA sequence: TGTGCCAGTAGTCCGGGACTAGCGGGATCCTACGAGCAGTACTTC. It is translated as CASSPGLAGSYEQYF. The rearrangement uses TRBV19 and TRBJ2-7, with TRBD2 identical over 13 bases. The V segment lost 5 bases and the J segment 1 base; nucleotides outside the gene matches: 2. The CDR3 is 15 residues long. Germline CDR1 reads LNHDA; CDR2 reads SQIVND (reference sequence).

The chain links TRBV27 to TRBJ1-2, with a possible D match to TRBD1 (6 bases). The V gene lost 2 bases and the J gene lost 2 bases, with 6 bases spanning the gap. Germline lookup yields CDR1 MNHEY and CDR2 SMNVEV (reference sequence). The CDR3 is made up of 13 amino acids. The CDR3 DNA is TGTGCCAGCAGTTTACAGGGGAACTATGGCTACACCTTC. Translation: CASSLQGNYGYTF.

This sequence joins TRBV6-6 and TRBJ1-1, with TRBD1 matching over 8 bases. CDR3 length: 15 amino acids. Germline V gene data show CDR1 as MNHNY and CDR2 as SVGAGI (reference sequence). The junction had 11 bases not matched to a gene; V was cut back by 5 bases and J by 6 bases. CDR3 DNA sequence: TGTGCCAGCAGTACTCCTGGACAGGGATGGGCTGAAGCTTTCTTT. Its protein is CASSTPGQGWAEAFF.

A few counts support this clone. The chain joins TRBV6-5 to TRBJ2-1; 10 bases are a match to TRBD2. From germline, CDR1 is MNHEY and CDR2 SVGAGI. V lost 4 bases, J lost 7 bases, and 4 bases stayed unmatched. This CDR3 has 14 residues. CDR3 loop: CASSFSAGGNEQFF. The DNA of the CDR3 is TGTGCCAGCAGTTTTTCAGCGGGAGGGAATGAGCAGTTCTTC.

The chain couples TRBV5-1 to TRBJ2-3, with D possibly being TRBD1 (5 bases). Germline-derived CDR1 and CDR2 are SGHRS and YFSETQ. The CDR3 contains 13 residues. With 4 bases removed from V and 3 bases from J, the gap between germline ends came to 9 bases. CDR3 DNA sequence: TGCGCCAGCAGCGTGACAGTGACAGATACGCAGTATTTT. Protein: CASSVTVTDTQYF.

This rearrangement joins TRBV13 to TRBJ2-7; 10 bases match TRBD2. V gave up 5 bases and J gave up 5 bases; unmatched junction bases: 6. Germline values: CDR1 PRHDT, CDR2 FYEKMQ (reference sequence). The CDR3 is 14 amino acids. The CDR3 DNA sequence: TGTGCCAGCAGCATTAGCGGGAGGCCCGACGAGCAGTACTTC. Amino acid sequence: CASSISGRPDEQYF.

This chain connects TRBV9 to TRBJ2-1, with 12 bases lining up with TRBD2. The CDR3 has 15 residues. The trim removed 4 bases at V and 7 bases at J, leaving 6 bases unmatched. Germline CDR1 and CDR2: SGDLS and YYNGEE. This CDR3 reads CASSSTSGSPNEQFF. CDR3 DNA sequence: TGTGCCAGCAGCTCGACTAGCGGGAGTCCAAATGAGCAGTTCTTC. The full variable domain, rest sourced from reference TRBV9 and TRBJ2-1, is DSGVTQTPKHLITATGQRVTLRCSPRSGDLSVYWYQQSLDQGLQFLIQYYNGEERAKGNILERFSAQQFPDLHSELNLSSLELGDSALYFCASSSTSGSPNEQFFGPGTRLTVL.

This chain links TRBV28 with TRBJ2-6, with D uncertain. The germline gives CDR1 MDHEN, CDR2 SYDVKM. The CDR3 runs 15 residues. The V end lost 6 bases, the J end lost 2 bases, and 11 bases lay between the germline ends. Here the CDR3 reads CASSPGLTGANVLTF. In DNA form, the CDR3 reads TGTGCCAGCAGCCCCGGGTTGACTGGGGCCAACGTCCTGACTTTC.

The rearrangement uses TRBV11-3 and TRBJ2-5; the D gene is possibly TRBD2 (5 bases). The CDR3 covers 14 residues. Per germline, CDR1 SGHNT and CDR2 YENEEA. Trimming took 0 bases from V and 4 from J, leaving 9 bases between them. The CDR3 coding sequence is TGTGCCAGCAGCTTAGAGACCCGGGGAGAGACCCAGTACTTC. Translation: CASSLETRGETQYF.

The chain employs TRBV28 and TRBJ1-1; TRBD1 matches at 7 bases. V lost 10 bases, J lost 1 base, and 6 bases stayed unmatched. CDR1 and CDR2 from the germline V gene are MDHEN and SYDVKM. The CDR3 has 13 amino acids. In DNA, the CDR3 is TGTGCCATAGCGGGACAGACGAACACTGAAGCTTTCTTT. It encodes CAIAGQTNTEAFF.

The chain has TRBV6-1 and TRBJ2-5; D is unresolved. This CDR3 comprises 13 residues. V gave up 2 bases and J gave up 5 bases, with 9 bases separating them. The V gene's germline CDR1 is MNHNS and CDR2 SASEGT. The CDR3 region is CASSEFVEETQYF. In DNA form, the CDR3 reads TGTGCCAGCAGTGAATTTGTGGAGGAGACCCAGTACTTC.

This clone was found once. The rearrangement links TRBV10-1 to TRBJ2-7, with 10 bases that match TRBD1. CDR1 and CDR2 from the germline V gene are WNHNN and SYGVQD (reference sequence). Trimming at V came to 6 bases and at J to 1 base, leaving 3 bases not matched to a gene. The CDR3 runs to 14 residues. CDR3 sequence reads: CASRRDRGSYEQYF. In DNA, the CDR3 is TGCGCCAGCAGGCGGGACAGGGGATCCTACGAGCAGTACTTC.

Here the CDR3 DNA reads TGTGCCAGCAGATCTAGCGGCGTCTACGAGCAGTACTTC. It codes for CASRSSGVYEQYF. This chain uses TRBV11-2 with TRBJ2-7; 7 bases map to TRBD2. V was clipped by 6 bases and J by 3 bases; unmatched bases: 5. The CDR3 has 13 amino acids. From germline, CDR1 is SGHAT and CDR2 FQNNGV.

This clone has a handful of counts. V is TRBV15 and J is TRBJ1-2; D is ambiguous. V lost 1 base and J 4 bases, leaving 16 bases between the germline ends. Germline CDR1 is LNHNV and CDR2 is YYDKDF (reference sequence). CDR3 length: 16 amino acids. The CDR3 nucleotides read TGTGCCACCAGCAGAGGGACTCAACTGGACTTCTATGGCTACACCTTC. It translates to CATSRGTQLDFYGYTF.

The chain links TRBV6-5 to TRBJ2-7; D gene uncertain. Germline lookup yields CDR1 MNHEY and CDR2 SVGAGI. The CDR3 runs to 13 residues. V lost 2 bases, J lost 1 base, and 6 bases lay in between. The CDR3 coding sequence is TGTGCCAGCAGTTACGTCAGGTCCTACGAGCAGTACTTC. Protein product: CASSYVRSYEQYF.

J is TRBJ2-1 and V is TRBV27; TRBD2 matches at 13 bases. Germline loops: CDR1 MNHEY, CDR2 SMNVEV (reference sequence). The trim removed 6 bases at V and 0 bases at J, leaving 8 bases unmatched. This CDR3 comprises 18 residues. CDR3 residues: CASSPGLAGQSSYNEQFF. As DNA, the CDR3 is TGTGCCAGCAGCCCGGGACTAGCGGGGCAAAGCTCCTACAATGAGCAGTTCTTC.